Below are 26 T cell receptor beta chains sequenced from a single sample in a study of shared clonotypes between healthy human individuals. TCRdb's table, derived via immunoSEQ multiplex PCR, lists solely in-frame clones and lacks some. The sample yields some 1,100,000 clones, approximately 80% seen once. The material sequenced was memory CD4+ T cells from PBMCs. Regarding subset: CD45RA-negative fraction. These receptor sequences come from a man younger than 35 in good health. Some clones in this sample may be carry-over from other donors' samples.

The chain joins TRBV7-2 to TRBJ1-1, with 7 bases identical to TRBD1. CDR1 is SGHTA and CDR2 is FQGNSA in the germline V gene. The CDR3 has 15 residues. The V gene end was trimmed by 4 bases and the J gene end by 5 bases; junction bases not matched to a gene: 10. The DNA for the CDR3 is TGTGCCAGCAGCTCCCAGGGGACAGTGGGGACTGAAGCTTTCTTT. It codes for CASSSQGTVGTEAFF. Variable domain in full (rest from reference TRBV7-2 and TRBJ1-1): GAGVSQSPSNKVTEKGKDVELRCDPISGHTALYWYRQSLGQGLEFLIYFQGNSAPDKSGLPSDRFSAERTGGSVSTLTIQRTQQEDSAVYLCASSSQGTVGTEAFFGQGTRLTVV.

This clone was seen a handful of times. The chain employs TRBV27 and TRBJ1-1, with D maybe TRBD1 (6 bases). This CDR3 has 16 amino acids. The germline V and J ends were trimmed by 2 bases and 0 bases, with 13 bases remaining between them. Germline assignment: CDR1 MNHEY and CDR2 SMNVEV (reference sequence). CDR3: CASSLARQDLNTEAFF. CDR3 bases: TGTGCCAGCAGTTTAGCTCGACAGGACCTGAACACTGAAGCTTTCTTT.

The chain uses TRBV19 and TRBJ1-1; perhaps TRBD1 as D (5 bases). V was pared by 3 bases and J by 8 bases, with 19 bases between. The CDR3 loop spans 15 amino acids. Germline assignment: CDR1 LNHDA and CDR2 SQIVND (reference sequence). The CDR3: CASSIGVRVPYEAFF. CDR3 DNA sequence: TGTGCCAGTAGTATTGGGGTCAGGGTCCCCTACGAAGCTTTCTTT.

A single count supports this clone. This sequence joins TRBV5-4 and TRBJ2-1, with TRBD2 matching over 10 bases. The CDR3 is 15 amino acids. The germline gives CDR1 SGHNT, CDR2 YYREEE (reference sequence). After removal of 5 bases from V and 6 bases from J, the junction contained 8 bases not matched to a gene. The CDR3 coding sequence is TGTGCCAGCAGACGAGCGGGAGGGCCGATCAATGAGCAGTTCTTC. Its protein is CASRRAGGPINEQFF.

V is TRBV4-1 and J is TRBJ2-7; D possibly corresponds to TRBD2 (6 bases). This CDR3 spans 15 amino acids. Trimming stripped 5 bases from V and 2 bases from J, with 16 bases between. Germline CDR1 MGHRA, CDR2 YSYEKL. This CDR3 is CASSAIRDSAYEQYF. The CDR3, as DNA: TGCGCCAGCAGCGCGATCCGGGACTCTGCCTACGAGCAGTACTTC.

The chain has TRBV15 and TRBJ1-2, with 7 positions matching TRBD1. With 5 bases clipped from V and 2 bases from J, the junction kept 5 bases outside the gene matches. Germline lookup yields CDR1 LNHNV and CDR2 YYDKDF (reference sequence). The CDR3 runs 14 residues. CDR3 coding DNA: TGTGCCACCAGCGTACCGGGACAGAACTATGGCTACACCTTC. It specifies CATSVPGQNYGYTF.

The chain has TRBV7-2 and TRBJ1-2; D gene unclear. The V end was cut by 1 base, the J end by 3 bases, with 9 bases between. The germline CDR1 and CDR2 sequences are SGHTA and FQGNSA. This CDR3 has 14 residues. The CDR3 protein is CASSLGSDYYGYTF. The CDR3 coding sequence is TGTGCCAGCAGCTTAGGGTCGGATTACTATGGCTACACCTTC.

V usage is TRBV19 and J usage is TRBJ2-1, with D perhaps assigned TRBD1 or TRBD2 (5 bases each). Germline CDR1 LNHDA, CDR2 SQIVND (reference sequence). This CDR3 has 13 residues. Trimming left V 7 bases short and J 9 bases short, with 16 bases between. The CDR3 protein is CASNPFTGGEQFF. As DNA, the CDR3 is TGTGCCAGTAACCCTTTTACAGGAGGTGAGCAGTTCTTC.

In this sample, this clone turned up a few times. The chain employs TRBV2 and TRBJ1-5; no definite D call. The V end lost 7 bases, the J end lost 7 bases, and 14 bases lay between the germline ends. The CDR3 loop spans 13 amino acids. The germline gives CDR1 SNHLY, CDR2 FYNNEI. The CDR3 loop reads CASTPESGQPQHF. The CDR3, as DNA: TGTGCCAGCACACCTGAGTCGGGGCAGCCCCAGCATTTT.

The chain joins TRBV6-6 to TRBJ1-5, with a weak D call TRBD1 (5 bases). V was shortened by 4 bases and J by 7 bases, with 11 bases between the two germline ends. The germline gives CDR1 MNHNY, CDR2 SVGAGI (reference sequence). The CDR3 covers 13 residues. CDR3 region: CASSSGLRQPQHF. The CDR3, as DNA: TGTGCCAGCAGTTCAGGGTTAAGACAGCCCCAGCATTTT.

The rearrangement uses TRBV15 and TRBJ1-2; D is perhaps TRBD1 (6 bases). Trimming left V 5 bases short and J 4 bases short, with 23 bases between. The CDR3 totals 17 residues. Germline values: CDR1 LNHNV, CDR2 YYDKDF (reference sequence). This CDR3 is CATSPGRVGEGGYGYTF. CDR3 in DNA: TGTGCCACCAGCCCCGGTCGGGTAGGGGAGGGGGGCTATGGCTACACCTTC.

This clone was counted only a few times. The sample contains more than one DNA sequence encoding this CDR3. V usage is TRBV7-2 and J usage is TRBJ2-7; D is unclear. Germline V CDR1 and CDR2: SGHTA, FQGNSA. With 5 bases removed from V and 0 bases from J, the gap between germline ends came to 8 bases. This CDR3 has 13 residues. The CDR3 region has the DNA TGTGCCAGCAGCCGAAACCCCTCCTACGAGCAGTACTTC. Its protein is CASSRNPSYEQYF.

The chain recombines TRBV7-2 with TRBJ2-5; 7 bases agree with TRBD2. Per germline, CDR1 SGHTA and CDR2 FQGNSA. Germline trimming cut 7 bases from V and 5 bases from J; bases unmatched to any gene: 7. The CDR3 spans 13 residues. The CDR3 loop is CASKLALWETQYF. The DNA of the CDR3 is TGTGCCAGCAAACTAGCGCTGTGGGAGACCCAGTACTTC.

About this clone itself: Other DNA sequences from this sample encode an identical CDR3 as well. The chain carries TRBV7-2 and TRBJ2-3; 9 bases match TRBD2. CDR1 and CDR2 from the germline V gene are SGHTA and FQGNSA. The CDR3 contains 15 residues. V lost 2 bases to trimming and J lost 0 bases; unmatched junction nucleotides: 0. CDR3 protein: CASSLLAGSTDTQYF. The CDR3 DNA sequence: TGTGCCAGCAGCTTACTAGCGGGAAGCACAGATACGCAGTATTTT.

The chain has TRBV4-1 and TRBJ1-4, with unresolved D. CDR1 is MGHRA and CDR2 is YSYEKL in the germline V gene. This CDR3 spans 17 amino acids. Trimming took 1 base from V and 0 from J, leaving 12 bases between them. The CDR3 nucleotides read TGCGCCAGCAGCCAAGTTAACCGCCATGCAACTAATGAAAAACTGTTTTTT. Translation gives CASSQVNRHATNEKLFF.

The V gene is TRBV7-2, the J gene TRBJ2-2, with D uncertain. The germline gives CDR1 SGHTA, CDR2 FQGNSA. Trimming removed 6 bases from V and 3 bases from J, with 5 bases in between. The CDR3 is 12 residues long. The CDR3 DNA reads TGTGCCAGCAGACCCCACACCGGGGAGCTGTTTTTT. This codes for CASRPHTGELFF.

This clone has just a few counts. The CDR3 spells CASSLFPASEQFF. CDR3 sequence (DNA): TGTGCCAGCAGCCTATTCCCCGCCTCTGAGCAGTTCTTC. J is TRBJ2-1 and V is TRBV7-3; no clear D. The CDR3 has 13 amino acids. CDR1 is SGHTA and CDR2 is FQGTGA in the germline V gene. Deletions cut 5 bases from V and 9 bases from J, with 14 bases between. Combining the CDR3 with reference TRBV7-3 and TRBJ2-1 gives the whole variable domain GAGVSQTPSNKVTEKGKYVELRCDPISGHTALYWYRQSLGQGPEFLIYFQGTGAADDSGLPNDRFFAVRPEGSVSTLKIQRTERGDSAVYLCASSLFPASEQFFGPGTRLTVL.

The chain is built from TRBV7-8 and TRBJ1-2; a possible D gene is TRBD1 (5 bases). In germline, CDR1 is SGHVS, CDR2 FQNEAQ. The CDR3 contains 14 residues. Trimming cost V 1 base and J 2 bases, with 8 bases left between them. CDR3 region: CASSLVGDNYGYTF. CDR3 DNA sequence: TGTGCCAGCAGCTTAGTCGGGGACAACTATGGCTACACCTTC.

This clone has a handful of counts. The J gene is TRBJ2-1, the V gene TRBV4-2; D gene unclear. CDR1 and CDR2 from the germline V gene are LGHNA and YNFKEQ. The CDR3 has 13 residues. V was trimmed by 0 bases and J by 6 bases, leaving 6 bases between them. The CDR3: CASSQDVSNEQFF. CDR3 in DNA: TGTGCCAGCAGCCAAGACGTGAGCAATGAGCAGTTCTTC.

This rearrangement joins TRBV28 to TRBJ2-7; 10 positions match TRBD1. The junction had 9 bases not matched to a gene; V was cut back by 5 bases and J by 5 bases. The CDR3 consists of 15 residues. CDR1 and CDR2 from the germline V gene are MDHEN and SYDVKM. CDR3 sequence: CASSTPGTGDHEQYF. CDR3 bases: TGTGCCAGCAGTACCCCCGGGACAGGGGACCACGAGCAGTACTTC.

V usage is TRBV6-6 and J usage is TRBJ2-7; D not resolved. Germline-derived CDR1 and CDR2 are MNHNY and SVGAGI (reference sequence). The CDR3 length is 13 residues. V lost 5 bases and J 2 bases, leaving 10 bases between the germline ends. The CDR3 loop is CASSRDGTYEQYF. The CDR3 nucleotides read TGTGCCAGCAGTAGGGATGGCACCTACGAGCAGTACTTC.

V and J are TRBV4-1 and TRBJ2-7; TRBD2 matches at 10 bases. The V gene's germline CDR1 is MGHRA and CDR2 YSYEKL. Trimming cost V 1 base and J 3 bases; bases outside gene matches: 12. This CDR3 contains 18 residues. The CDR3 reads CASSQVSGRASSSYEQYF. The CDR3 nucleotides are TGCGCCAGCAGCCAAGTCAGCGGGAGGGCCTCGAGTAGCTACGAGCAGTACTTC.

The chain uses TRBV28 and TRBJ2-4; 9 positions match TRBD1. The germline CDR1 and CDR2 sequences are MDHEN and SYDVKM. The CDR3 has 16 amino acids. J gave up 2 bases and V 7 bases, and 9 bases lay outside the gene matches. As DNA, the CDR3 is TGTGCCAGCACATCGGACAGGGGTTTTCCCAAAAACATTCAGTACTTC. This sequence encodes CASTSDRGFPKNIQYF.

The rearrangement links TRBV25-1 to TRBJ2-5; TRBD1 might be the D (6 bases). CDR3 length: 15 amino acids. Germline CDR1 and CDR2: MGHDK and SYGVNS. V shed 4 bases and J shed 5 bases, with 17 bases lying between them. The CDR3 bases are TGTGCCAGCAGTGCAGGGGCCAAGCCACGGGAGACCCAGTACTTC. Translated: CASSAGAKPRETQYF.

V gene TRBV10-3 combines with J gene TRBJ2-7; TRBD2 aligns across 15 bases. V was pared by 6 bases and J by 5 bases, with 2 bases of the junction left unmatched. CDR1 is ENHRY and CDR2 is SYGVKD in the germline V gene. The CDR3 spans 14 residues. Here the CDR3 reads CAISGLAGGDEQYF. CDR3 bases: TGTGCCATCAGCGGACTAGCGGGAGGGGACGAGCAGTACTTC.

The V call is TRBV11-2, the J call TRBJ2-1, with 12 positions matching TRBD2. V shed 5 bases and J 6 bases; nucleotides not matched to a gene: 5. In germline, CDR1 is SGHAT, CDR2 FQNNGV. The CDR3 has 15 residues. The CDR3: CASSPTSGGINEQFF. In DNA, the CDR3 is TGTGCCAGCAGCCCCACTAGCGGGGGGATCAATGAGCAGTTCTTC. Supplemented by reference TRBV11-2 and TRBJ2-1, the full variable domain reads EAGVAQSPRYKIIEKRQSVAFWCNPISGHATLYWYQQILGQGPKLLIQFQNNGVVDDSQLPKDRFSAERLKGVDSTLKIQPAKLEDSAVYLCASSPTSGGINEQFFGPGTRLTVL.